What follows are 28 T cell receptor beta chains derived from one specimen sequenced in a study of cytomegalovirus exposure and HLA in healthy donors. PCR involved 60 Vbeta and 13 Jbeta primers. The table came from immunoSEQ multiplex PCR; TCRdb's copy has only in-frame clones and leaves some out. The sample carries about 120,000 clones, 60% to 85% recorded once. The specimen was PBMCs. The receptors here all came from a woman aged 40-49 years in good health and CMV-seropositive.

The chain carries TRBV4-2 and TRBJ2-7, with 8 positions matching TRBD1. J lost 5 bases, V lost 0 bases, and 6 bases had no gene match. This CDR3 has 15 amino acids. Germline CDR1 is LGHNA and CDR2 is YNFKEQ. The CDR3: CASSQERQGPDEQYF. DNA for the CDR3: TGTGCCAGCAGCCAAGAGAGACAGGGGCCCGACGAGCAGTACTTC.

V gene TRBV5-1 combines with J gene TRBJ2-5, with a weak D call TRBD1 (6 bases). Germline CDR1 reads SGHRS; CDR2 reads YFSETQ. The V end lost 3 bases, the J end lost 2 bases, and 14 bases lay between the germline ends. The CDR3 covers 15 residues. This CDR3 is CASSSSLGAQETQYF. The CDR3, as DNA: TGCGCCAGCAGCTCTAGCTTGGGGGCACAAGAGACCCAGTACTTC.

The CDR3 DNA follows: TGTGCCAGCAGCTACATCCATAACAGGGAAACCTCGTTATCCATGAAGTACACCTTC. This sequence encodes CASSYIHNRETSLSMKYTF. This chain links TRBV7-8 with TRBJ1-2; TRBD1 is a possible D gene (6 bases). Trimming stripped 4 bases from V and 11 bases from J, with 35 bases between. Germline loops: CDR1 SGHVS, CDR2 FQNEAQ. CDR3 length: 19 amino acids.

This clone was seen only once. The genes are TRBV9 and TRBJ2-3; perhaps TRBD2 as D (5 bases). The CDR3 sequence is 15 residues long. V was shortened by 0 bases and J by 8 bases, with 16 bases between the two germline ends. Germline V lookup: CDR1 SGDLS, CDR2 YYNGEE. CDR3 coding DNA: TGTGCCAGCAGCGTAGGAGTAGCCCCCGAGGGTACGCAGTATTTT. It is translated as CASSVGVAPEGTQYF.

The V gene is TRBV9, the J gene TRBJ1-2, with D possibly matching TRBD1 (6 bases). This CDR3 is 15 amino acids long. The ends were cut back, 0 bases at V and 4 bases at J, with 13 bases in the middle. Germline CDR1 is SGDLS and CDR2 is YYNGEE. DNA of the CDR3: TGTGCCAGCAGCGTAGGAGACAGGAAGGGCTATGGCTACACCTTC. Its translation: CASSVGDRKGYGYTF. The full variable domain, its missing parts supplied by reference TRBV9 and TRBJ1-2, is DSGVTQTPKHLITATGQRVTLRCSPRSGDLSVYWYQQSLDQGLQFLIQYYNGEERAKGNILERFSAQQFPDLHSELNLSSLELGDSALYFCASSVGDRKGYGYTFGSGTRLTVV.

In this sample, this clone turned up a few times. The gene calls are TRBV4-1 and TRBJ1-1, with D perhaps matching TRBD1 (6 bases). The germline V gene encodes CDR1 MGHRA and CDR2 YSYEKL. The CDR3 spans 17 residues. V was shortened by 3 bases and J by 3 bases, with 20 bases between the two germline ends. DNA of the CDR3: TGCGCCAGCAGCCAGGACCTAAAGCAGGGGATGTACACTGAAGCTTTCTTT. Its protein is CASSQDLKQGMYTEAFF.

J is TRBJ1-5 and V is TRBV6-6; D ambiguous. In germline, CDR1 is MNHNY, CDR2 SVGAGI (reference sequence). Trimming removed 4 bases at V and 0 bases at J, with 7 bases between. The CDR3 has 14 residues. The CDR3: CASSSPGSNQPQHF. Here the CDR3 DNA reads TGTGCCAGCAGTTCCCCCGGTAGCAATCAGCCCCAGCATTTT.

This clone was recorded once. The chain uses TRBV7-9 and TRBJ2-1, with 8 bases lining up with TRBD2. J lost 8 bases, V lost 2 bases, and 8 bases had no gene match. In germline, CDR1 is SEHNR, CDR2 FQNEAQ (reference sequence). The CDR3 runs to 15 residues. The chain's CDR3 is CASSLFGLASHEQFF. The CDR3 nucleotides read TGTGCCAGCAGCTTATTCGGACTAGCAAGCCATGAGCAGTTCTTC.

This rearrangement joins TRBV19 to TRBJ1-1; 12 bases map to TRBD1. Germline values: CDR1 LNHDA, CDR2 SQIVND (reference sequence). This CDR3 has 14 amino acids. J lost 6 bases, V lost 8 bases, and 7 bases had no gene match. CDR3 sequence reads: CASYPRDRGPEAFF. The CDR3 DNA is TGTGCCAGTTATCCCCGGGACAGGGGGCCTGAAGCTTTCTTT.

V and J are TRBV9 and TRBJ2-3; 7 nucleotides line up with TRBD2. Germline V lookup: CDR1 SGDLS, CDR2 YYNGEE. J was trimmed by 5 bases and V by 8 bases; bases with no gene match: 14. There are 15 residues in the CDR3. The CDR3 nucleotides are TGTGCCAGTGCGGGGGTGGGCGGGGTGGTAGATACGCAGTATTTT. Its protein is CASAGVGGVVDTQYF.

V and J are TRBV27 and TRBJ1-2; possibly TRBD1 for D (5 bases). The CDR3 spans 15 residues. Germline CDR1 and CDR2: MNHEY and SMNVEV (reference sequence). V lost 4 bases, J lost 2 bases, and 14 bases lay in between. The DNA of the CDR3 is TGTGCCAGCAGTTCCCCGTCGACAGAAAACTATGGCTACACCTTC. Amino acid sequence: CASSSPSTENYGYTF.

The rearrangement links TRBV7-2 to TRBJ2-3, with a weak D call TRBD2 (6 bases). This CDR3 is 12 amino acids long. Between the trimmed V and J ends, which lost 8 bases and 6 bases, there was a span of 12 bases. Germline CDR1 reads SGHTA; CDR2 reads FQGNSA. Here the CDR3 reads CASVRGSDTQYF. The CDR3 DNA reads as TGTGCCAGCGTCCGGGGGTCCGATACGCAGTATTTT. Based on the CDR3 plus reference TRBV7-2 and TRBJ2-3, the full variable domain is GAGVSQSPSNKVTEKGKDVELRCDPISGHTALYWYRQSLGQGLEFLIYFQGNSAPDKSGLPSDRFSAERTGGSVSTLTIQRTQQEDSAVYLCASVRGSDTQYFGPGTRLTVL.

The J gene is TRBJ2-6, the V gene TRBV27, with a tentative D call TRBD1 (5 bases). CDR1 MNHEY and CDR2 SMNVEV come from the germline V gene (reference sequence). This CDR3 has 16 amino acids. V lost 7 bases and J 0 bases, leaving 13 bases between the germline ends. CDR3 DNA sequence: TGTGCCAGCACTGGACACGGCCTCTCTGGGGCCAACGTCCTGACTTTC. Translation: CASTGHGLSGANVLTF. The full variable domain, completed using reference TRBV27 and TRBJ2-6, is EAQVTQNPRYLITVTGKKLTVTCSQNMNHEYMSWYRQDPGLGLRQIYYSMNVEVTDKGDVPEGYKVSRKEKRNFPLILESPSPNQTSLYFCASTGHGLSGANVLTFGAGSRLTVL.

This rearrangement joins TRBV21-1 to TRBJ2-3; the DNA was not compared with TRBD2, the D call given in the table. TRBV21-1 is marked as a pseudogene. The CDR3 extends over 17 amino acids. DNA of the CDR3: TGTGCCAGCAGCAAAGCACTAAAGGTACTCTTCACAGATACGCAGTATTTT. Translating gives CASSKALKVLFTDTQYF.

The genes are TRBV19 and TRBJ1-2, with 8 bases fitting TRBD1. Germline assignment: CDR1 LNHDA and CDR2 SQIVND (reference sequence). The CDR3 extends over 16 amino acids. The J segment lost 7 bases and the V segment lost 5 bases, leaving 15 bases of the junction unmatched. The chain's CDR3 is CASSFSGTGGVGGYTF. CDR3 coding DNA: TGTGCCAGTAGTTTCAGCGGGACAGGAGGTGTCGGTGGCTACACCTTC.

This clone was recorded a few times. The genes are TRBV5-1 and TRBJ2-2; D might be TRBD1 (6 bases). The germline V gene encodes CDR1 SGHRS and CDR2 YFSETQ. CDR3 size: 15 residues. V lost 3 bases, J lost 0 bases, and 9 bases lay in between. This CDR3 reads CASSYGTTNTGELFF. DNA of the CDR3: TGCGCCAGCAGCTACGGGACAACGAACACCGGGGAGCTGTTTTTT.

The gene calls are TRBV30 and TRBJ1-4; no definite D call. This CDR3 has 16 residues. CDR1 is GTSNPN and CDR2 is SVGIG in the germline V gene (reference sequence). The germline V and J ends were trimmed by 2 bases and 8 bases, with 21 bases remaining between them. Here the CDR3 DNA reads TGTGCCTGGAGTTACTCCCCCCGGGAAAGACGCGAAAAACTGTTTTTT. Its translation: CAWSYSPRERREKLFF.

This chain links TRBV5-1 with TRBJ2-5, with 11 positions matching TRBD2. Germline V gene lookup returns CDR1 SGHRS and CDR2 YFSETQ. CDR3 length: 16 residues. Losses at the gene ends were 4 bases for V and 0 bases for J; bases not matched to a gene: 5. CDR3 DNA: TGCGCCAGCAGCCCGGGACTAGCGGAGTACCAAGAGACCCAGTACTTC. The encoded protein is CASSPGLAEYQETQYF.

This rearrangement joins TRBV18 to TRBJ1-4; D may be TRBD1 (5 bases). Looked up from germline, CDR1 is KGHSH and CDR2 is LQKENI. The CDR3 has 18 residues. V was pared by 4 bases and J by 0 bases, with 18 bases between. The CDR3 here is CASSLSQRTLATNEKLFF. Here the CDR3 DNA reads TGTGCCAGCTCACTCTCCCAACGGACACTCGCAACTAATGAAAAACTGTTTTTT.

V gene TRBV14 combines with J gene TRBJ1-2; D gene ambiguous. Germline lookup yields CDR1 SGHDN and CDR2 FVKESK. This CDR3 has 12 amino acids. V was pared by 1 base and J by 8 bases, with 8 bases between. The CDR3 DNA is TGTGCCAGCAGCCAAGGCGAGGGAGGCTACACCTTC. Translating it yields CASSQGEGGYTF.

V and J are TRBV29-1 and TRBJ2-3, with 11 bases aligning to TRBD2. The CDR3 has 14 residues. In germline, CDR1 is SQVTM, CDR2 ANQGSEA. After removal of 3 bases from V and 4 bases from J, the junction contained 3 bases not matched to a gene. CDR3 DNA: TGCAGCGTTGAGGTAGCGGGAGGGGCAGATACGCAGTATTTT. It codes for CSVEVAGGADTQYF.

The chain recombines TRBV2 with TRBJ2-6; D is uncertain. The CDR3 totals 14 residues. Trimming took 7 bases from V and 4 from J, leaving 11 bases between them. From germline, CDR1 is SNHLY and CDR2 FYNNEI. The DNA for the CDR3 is TGTGCCAGCACCCGACCCGGGGGGGCCAACGTCCTGACTTTC. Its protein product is CASTRPGGANVLTF.

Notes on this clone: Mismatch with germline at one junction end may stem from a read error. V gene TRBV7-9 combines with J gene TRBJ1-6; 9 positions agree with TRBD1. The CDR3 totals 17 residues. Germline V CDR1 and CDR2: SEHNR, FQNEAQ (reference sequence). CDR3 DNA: TGTGCCATCAGCTCGCCGCCTGGGACAGGGACTTATTCACCCCTCCACTTT. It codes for CAISSPPGTGTYSPLHF.

CDR3 DNA sequence: TGTGCCAGCAGTTACTCCCGGGGTAGGCCCTACGAGCAGTACTTC. Protein product: CASSYSRGRPYEQYF. The V gene is TRBV6-5, the J gene TRBJ2-5, with a tentative D call TRBD2 (5 bases). The end of the DNA is better explained by TRBJ2-7, so the J call may be wrong. This CDR3 is 15 amino acids long. Germline loops: CDR1 MNHEY, CDR2 SVGAGI.

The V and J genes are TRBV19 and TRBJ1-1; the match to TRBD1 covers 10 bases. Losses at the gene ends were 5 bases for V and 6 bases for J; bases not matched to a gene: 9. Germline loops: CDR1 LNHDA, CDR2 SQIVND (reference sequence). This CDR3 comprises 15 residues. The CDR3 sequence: CASSSNIGTGAEAFF. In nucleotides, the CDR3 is TGTGCCAGTAGTTCTAATATAGGGACAGGGGCTGAAGCTTTCTTT.

The CDR3, as DNA: TGTGCCAGCACTCAGGGAGGGAGCTCCTACGAGCAGTACTTC. Its protein product is CASTQGGSSYEQYF. The rearrangement joins TRBV6-5 to TRBJ2-5; 7 nucleotides line up with TRBD2. The better agreement between TRBJ2-7 and the DNA end casts doubt on the J call. The CDR3 consists of 14 residues. Germline V gene lookup returns CDR1 MNHEY and CDR2 SVGAGI.

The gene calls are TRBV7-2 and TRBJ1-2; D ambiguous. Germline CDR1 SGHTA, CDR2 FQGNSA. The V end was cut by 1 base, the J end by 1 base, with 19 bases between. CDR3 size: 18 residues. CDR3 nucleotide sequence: TGTGCCAGCAGCTTAGAGGTCTTAGAGGCAACTTATAACTATGGCTACACCTTC. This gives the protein CASSLEVLEATYNYGYTF. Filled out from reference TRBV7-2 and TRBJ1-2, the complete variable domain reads GAGVSQSPSNKVTEKGKDVELRCDPISGHTALYWYRQSLGQGLEFLIYFQGNSAPDKSGLPSDRFSAERTGGSVSTLTIQRTQQEDSAVYLCASSLEVLEATYNYGYTFGSGTRLTVV.

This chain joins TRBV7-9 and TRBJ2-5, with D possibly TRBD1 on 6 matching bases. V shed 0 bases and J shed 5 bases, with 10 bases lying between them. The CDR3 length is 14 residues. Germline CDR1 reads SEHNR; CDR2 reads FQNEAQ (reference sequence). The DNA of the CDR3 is TGTGCCAGCAGCTTAGCCGGACAGCCCGAGACCCAGTACTTC. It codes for CASSLAGQPETQYF.